Sequencing of this T cell receptor (beta chain) was carried out in a study of T-cell reconstitution after alpha-beta-depleted transplantation in children. The ends were cut back, 5 bases at V and 5 bases at J, with 12 bases in the middle. The CDR3 runs 13 residues. The germline CDR1 and CDR2 sequences are MDHEN and SYDVKM. A TCRbeta library incorporating unique molecular identifiers was prepared. Via MiXCR, TCRdb re-called the PCR reads, giving one row per CDR3 protein. The profile shows fewer than 550,000 distinct CDR3 sequences, roughly 11% of them singletons. In this sample, this clonotype turned up a few times. Its specificity is unknown. Overall study findings and caveats: Recipient T cells and thymic progenitors that survived were the source of the high TCRbeta diversity seen at day 60 in some patients. In patients about two months after transplant, alpha-beta T cells reportedly arose from several hundred expanded graft clones. One year post-transplant, T-cell counts and diversity were largely derived from T cells produced anew.

This sample comprised PBMCs, mostly from graft donor cells, obtained 180 days after TCRalphabeta/CD19-depleted stem cell transplant. This sequence originates from a female patient younger than 10 who had a stem cell transplant for aplastic anemia, so the T cells may come from the graft donor. The gene calls are TRBV28 and TRBJ1-2; D is possibly TRBD1 (6 bases). This CDR3 reads CASSVGQGYGYTF. In DNA form, the CDR3 reads TGTGCCAGCAGTGTGGGACAAGGATATGGCTACACCTTC.